The 16 T cell receptor beta chains in this list originate from one sample, sequenced in a study of CD8 T cells in ankylosing spondylitis. Using its own MiXCR run on the 5' RACE reads, TCRdb lists one record per CDR3 protein. The sample holds hundreds of thousands of distinct CDR3 sequences, over 9.5% seen once. Study results and caveats: What appeared characteristic of ankylosing spondylitis blood was a TCR beta motif of eight highly homologous variants.

Their specific antigens are unknown. The sequencing input was blood, either unsorted or a sorted T cell fraction (not recorded which). These receptors were collected from a male donor with ankylosing spondylitis.

In this sample, this clonotype turned up many times. V gene TRBV7-2 combines with J gene TRBJ1-5; tentative D call: TRBD1 (5 bases). The CDR3 length is 11 residues. V was pared by 5 bases and J by 8 bases, with 7 bases between. Germline values: CDR1 SGHTA, CDR2 FQGNSA. The CDR3 DNA reads TGTGCCAGCAGCCGGGGCAAGCCCCAGCATTTT. Translation: CASSRGKPQHF.

The gene calls are TRBV7-3 and TRBJ2-1; 7 nucleotides line up with TRBD1. Looked up from germline, CDR1 is SGHTA and CDR2 is FQGTGA. The J segment lost 9 bases and the V segment lost 5 bases, leaving 16 bases of the junction unmatched. The CDR3 is 16 amino acids. CDR3 coding DNA: TGTGCCAGCAGCCCCCGAGGCACAGGGGAATTGGGTGAGCAGTTCTTC. It is translated as CASSPRGTGELGEQFF.

This clonotype was seen a handful of times. The chain joins TRBV7-8 to TRBJ2-7; TRBD1 aligns across 12 bases. The junction had 10 bases not matched to a gene; V was cut back by 3 bases and J by 7 bases. Germline CDR1 SGHVS, CDR2 FQNEAQ. CDR3 length equals 16 residues. The CDR3 coding sequence is TGTGCCAGCAGCTTTCCCTCGGGACAGGGGGCTTTTGAGCAGTACTTC. This sequence encodes CASSFPSGQGAFEQYF.

The J gene is TRBJ2-7, the V gene TRBV7-9, with TRBD2 matching 13 bases. Germline loops: CDR1 SEHNR, CDR2 FQNEAQ (reference sequence). Trimming at V came to 3 bases and at J to 4 bases, leaving 6 bases not matched to a gene. The CDR3 length is 16 residues. The CDR3 nucleotides are TGTGCCAGCAGCTTGCGACGGACTAGCGGGGGTTACGAGCAGTACTTC. Translated: CASSLRRTSGGYEQYF.

The chain links TRBV20-1 to TRBJ2-6; a possible D gene is TRBD1 (6 bases). V lost 5 bases, J lost 2 bases, and 7 bases lay in between. The CDR3 is 13 amino acids. The germline V gene encodes CDR1 DFQATT and CDR2 SNEGSKA (reference sequence). The CDR3 bases are TGCAGTGCTTACAGGGCTGGGGCCAACGTCCTGACTTTC. This encodes CSAYRAGANVLTF.

This clonotype appeared many times. The chain combines TRBV5-1 with TRBJ1-1, with D uncertain. CDR1 and CDR2 from the germline V gene are SGHRS and YFSETQ. This CDR3 has 14 residues. Trimming took off 0 bases at V and 2 bases at J, with 8 bases between the two ends. The CDR3 loop reads CASSLVVYNTEAFF. The DNA of the CDR3 is TGCGCCAGCAGCTTGGTCGTGTACAACACTGAAGCTTTCTTT.

This rearrangement joins TRBV4-3 to TRBJ2-1; 7 nucleotides line up with TRBD2. Germline lookup yields CDR1 LGHNA and CDR2 YSLEER. CDR3 length: 15 amino acids. V lost 0 bases, J lost 9 bases, and 8 bases stayed unmatched. The CDR3 is CASSQDRRPGGEQFF. In nucleotides, the CDR3 is TGCGCCAGCAGCCAAGATAGGAGGCCGGGAGGTGAGCAGTTCTTC.

In its sample, this clonotype was seen a few times. V gene TRBV4-3 combines with J gene TRBJ2-1; 9 bases match TRBD2. The CDR3 is made up of 17 amino acids. Germline assignment: CDR1 LGHNA and CDR2 YSLEER. Trimming removed 2 bases from V and 6 bases from J; junction bases left unmatched: 11. The CDR3 sequence: CASSQNPAGGLGNEQFF. Written as DNA, the CDR3 is TGCGCCAGCAGCCAAAATCCAGCGGGGGGCCTAGGCAATGAGCAGTTCTTC.

The V call is TRBV6-1, the J call TRBJ2-7; D is possibly TRBD1 (5 bases). Germline assignment: CDR1 MNHNS and CDR2 SASEGT. The CDR3 sequence is 15 residues long. V dropped 6 bases and J dropped 3 bases, with 18 bases sitting between them. The CDR3 loop reads CASSLQELLGYEQYF. DNA for the CDR3: TGTGCCAGCAGCCTACAGGAATTGCTTGGCTACGAGCAGTACTTC.

In this sample, this clonotype turned up many times. In DNA form, the CDR3 reads TGTGCCAGCAGCTTAGAAAGCTCCTATAATTCACCCCTCCACTTT. It specifies CASSLESSYNSPLHF. The chain recombines TRBV7-2 with TRBJ1-6; no definite D call. The CDR3 has 15 residues. With 1 base removed from V and 0 bases from J, the gap between germline ends came to 4 bases. CDR1 is SGHTA, CDR2 FQGNSA, per germline.

This clonotype has a handful of counts. The chain links TRBV20-1 to TRBJ2-1; 9 bases are a match to TRBD2. The J segment lost 7 bases and the V segment lost 4 bases, leaving 5 bases of the junction unmatched. Germline assignment: CDR1 DFQATT and CDR2 SNEGSKA (reference sequence). CDR3 length: 13 amino acids. CDR3 nucleotide sequence: TGCAGTGCTACTAGGACTAGCGCGAATGAGCAGTTCTTC. This gives the protein CSATRTSANEQFF.

This clonotype was seen a few times. The J gene is TRBJ2-6, the V gene TRBV15; no clear D gene. Trimming pared 2 bases from V and 0 bases from J, leaving 14 bases between. CDR3 size: 18 residues. From germline, CDR1 is LNHNV and CDR2 YYDKDF (reference sequence). The CDR3 DNA follows: TGTGCCACCAGCAGATCTTCCCCGATCCTCTCTGGGGCCAACGTCCTGACTTTC. Residues: CATSRSSPILSGANVLTF.

This clonotype came up many times. CDR3 region: CASSLRGYNSPLHF. The CDR3 DNA follows: TGTGCCAGCAGCTTACGAGGGTATAATTCACCCCTCCACTTT. The chain carries TRBV12-3 or TRBV12-4 and TRBJ1-6, with D uncertain. Trimming cost V 6 bases and J 4 bases, with 10 bases left between them. The CDR3 has 14 amino acids.

This clonotype was seen only a few times. This sequence joins TRBV5-1 and TRBJ2-7, with D possibly being TRBD2 (5 bases). Germline assignment: CDR1 SGHRS and CDR2 YFSETQ. The CDR3 extends over 16 amino acids. With 3 bases removed from V and 3 bases from J, the gap between germline ends came to 19 bases. CDR3 protein: CASSWESRPTVYEQYF. The DNA of the CDR3 is TGCGCCAGCAGCTGGGAGTCCAGACCGACGGTCTACGAGCAGTACTTC.

This clonotype was seen only a few times. This chain joins TRBV5-1 and TRBJ1-2; 7 bases fit TRBD1. CDR1 is SGHRS, CDR2 YFSETQ, per germline. V shed 3 bases, J shed 6 bases, and the junction held 8 bases outside the gene matches. CDR3 length: 14 residues. DNA for the CDR3: TGCGCCAGCAGCTGGACAGGCATTGGGCATGGCTACACCTTC. It specifies CASSWTGIGHGYTF.

The chain employs TRBV5-6 and TRBJ2-3, with D uncertain. V shed 1 base and J shed 2 bases, with 8 bases lying between them. The CDR3 sequence is 14 residues long. Germline CDR1 and CDR2: SGHDT and YYEEEE. CDR3 residues: CASSLNYFTDTQYF. CDR3 sequence (DNA): TGTGCCAGCAGCTTGAACTATTTCACAGATACGCAGTATTTT.